Reported below is one TCR beta chain. The data were taken from a study of blood T cell repertoires in COVID-19. Overall study: Both acute and convalescent COVID-19 samples were obtained from the United States, Italy and Spain. Sources were T cells, B-cell-depleted T cells, or PBMCs; the material itself was cDNA or gDNA.

Under the authors' procedure: Amplified reference gene primers provided the basis for estimating nucleated cell counts. Some clones are missing from TCRdb's copy, which holds only in-frame ones; the method was immunoSEQ multiplex PCR. That table supplies the V and J calls and clone size; D and trimming were determined from the DNA. The table has around 200,000 clones, approximately 87% seen once; the top ten hold approximately 18%. Seattle enrolled patients during active infection and tracked them longitudinally. The CDR3 covers 17 residues. The germline V gene encodes CDR1 SGHVS and CDR2 FNYEAQ. Trimming removed 1 base from V and 1 base from J, with 16 bases in between.

The chain links TRBV7-6 to TRBJ2-5; D is undetermined. Material for sequencing was peripheral blood. This sequence originates from a person aged 65 to 85 with COVID-19, enrolled during active disease. CDR3: CASSLGVALALQETQYF. CDR3 nucleotides: TGTGCCAGCAGCTTAGGAGTTGCACTCGCCCTCCAAGAGACCCAGTACTTC.